This T cell receptor beta chain was captured in a study of post-analysis software for immune sequencing data. Study-wide background: The cohort encompassed relapsing-remitting, secondary progressive and progressive-relapsing multiple sclerosis disease courses.

The germline V gene has CDR1 MDHEN and CDR2 SYDVKM. The V and J ends lost 3 bases and 8 bases respectively, with 19 bases between them. This CDR3 is 15 amino acids long. A word on this clonotype: The antigen is undetermined.

Unique molecular identifiers had been added to the TCR beta cDNA libraries. Input of roughly 0.95 to 11 million T cells yielded hundreds of thousands of cDNA molecules. TCRdb used MiXCR to reprocess the PCR reads, holding one entry per CDR3 protein. The sample includes 700,000 to 900,000 distinct CDR3 sequences, about half of them seen just once. The study, taken as a whole, reports: Relative to controls, patients had a few TRBV segments at higher frequency, with TRBV5-6, TRBV5-1 and TRBV20-1 among these. Multiple sclerosis patients showed significantly lower normalized Chao1 diversity than controls did.

The sequence derives from a girl aged 5-17 years with multiple sclerosis. The chain joins TRBV28 to TRBJ1-2; D gene uncertain. The sample comprised blood. The CDR3 coding sequence is TGTGCCAGCAGTTTGGGCCAGTCAGTTGCCGGGGGCTACACCTTC. Amino acid sequence: CASSLGQSVAGGYTF.